The 22 T cell receptor beta chains given below trace back to one sample, sequenced in a study of control samples from healthy donors and cancer patients. Clones were sequenced by immunoSEQ multiplex PCR, and TCRdb holds only the in-frame ones, with some missing. The table lists approximately 86,000 clones, over 85% of them singletons, with roughly 1.5% in the top ten. Input material: blood. All receptors derive from a woman aged 25 to 39 in good health.

V usage is TRBV5-1 and J usage is TRBJ2-1; 9 nucleotides align to TRBD1. The CDR3 length is 13 residues. Germline V gene lookup returns CDR1 SGHRS and CDR2 YFSETQ. J lost 6 bases, V lost 4 bases, and 2 bases had no gene match. This chain's CDR3 is CASSTTGGNEQFF. For the CDR3, the DNA is TGCGCCAGCAGCACGACAGGGGGCAATGAGCAGTTCTTC.

The chain has TRBV18 and TRBJ1-1; perhaps TRBD1 as D (5 bases). The CDR3 has 14 residues. Germline CDR1 reads KGHSH; CDR2 reads LQKENI. V lost 3 bases and J lost 3, with 11 bases in between. In DNA form, the CDR3 reads TGTGCCAGCTCACCTGTTTCGGGGCACACTGAAGCTTTCTTT. It yields the protein CASSPVSGHTEAFF.

V usage is TRBV4-1 and J usage is TRBJ2-7; 7 nucleotides align to TRBD1. V lost 1 base, J lost 2 bases, and 11 bases stayed unmatched. Germline CDR1 and CDR2: MGHRA and YSYEKL. The length of the CDR3 is 17 residues. CDR3 coding DNA: TGCGCCAGCAGCCAAGCTCCAGGGGGACGGGGAACCTACGAGCAGTACTTC. Amino acid sequence: CASSQAPGGRGTYEQYF.

This clone was counted a few times. Here the CDR3 reads CASSPGHSGNTIYF. CDR3 coding DNA: TGTGCCAGCAGCCCTGGACATTCTGGAAACACCATATATTTT. The rearrangement uses TRBV14 and TRBJ1-3, with D possibly being TRBD1 (5 bases). CDR1 SGHDN and CDR2 FVKESK come from the germline V gene. The CDR3 is made up of 14 amino acids. Between the trimmed V and J ends, which lost 4 bases and 1 base, there was a span of 8 bases.

V and J are TRBV14 and TRBJ2-5; TRBD1 is a possible D gene (6 bases). Trimming left V 4 bases short and J 5 bases short, with 17 bases between. This CDR3 spans 15 amino acids. Germline V gene sequence: CDR1 SGHDN, CDR2 FVKESK. The chain's CDR3 is CASSPWTDLGETQYF. CDR3 nucleotide sequence: TGTGCCAGCAGCCCCTGGACAGATTTAGGGGAGACCCAGTACTTC.

The chain uses TRBV29-1 and TRBJ2-5; 9 bases line up with TRBD1. Germline values: CDR1 SQVTM, CDR2 ANQGSEA. CDR3 length: 15 amino acids. With 2 bases clipped from V and 5 bases from J, the junction kept 9 bases outside the gene matches. CDR3 region: CSVERDYRGLETQYF. The CDR3 DNA reads as TGCAGCGTTGAAAGAGATTACAGGGGGCTGGAGACCCAGTACTTC.

The chain is built from TRBV3-1 (or the pseudogene TRBV3-2) and TRBJ2-1, with 12 bases aligning to TRBD2. The germline V gene has CDR1 LGHDT and CDR2 YNNKEL (reference sequence). V gave up 7 bases and J gave up 1 base; unmatched junction bases: 14. The CDR3 covers 19 residues. The CDR3: CASNPGASGRAGSYNEQFF. CDR3 sequence (DNA): TGTGCCAGCAATCCCGGGGCTAGCGGGAGGGCCGGATCCTACAATGAGCAGTTCTTC.

The rearrangement joins TRBV6-6 to TRBJ1-5, with 10 bases matching TRBD1. The length of the CDR3 is 15 residues. J was trimmed by 5 bases and V by 2 bases; bases with no gene match: 3. The V gene's germline CDR1 is MNHNY and CDR2 SVGAGI (reference sequence). Here the CDR3 DNA reads TGTGCCAGCAGTTACCGGGGGACAGGGGATCAGCCCCAGCATTTT. It specifies CASSYRGTGDQPQHF.

V gene TRBV28 combines with J gene TRBJ1-5; TRBD1 is a possible D gene (5 bases). This CDR3 is built from 14 residues. Germline V gene data show CDR1 as MDHEN and CDR2 as SYDVKM. The V and J ends lost 3 bases and 6 bases respectively, with 12 bases between them. Here the CDR3 DNA reads TGTGCCAGCAGTTTGAGACAGATCACTCAGCCCCAGCATTTT. It is translated as CASSLRQITQPQHF.

The rearrangement links TRBV30 to TRBJ1-1; D gene uncertain. CDR3 length equals 14 residues. Trimming removed 0 bases from V and 2 bases from J, with 10 bases in between. The germline V gene encodes CDR1 GTSNPN and CDR2 SVGIG (reference sequence). The CDR3 coding sequence is TGTGCCTGGAGTGTACGAAGGGTTAACACTGAAGCTTTCTTT. Translated, it gives CAWSVRRVNTEAFF.

This chain links TRBV5-1 with TRBJ1-2; 9 positions match TRBD1. Losses at the gene ends were 0 bases for V and 5 bases for J; bases not matched to a gene: 14. Germline CDR1 is SGHRS and CDR2 is YFSETQ. CDR3 length: 18 residues. CDR3 bases: TGCGCCAGCAGCTTGGCCGGGGACAGGGAAAAGGGTGCTTATGGCTACACCTTC. Its translation is CASSLAGDREKGAYGYTF.

The V call is TRBV12-3 or TRBV12-4, the J call TRBJ1-6; 7 bases map to TRBD1. The CDR3 loop spans 13 amino acids. V was pared by 6 bases and J by 5 bases, with 1 base of the junction left unmatched. This CDR3 is CASSDRDNSPLHF. In DNA form, the CDR3 reads TGTGCCAGCAGCGACAGGGATAATTCACCCCTCCACTTT.

The CDR3 DNA sequence: TGCGCCAGCAGCGTACGACTCGTAAACACCGGGGAGCTGTTTTTT. Its protein is CASSVRLVNTGELFF. The gene calls are TRBV4-1 and TRBJ2-2, with D unclear. The V gene lost 5 bases and the J gene lost 2 bases, with 12 bases spanning the gap. Germline CDR1 is MGHRA and CDR2 is YSYEKL. The CDR3 extends over 15 amino acids.

The chain has TRBV5-1 and TRBJ1-3, with 7 positions matching TRBD1. Germline CDR1 and CDR2: SGHRS and YFSETQ. This CDR3 region has 13 residues. The V segment lost 5 bases and the J segment 2 bases; nucleotides outside the gene matches: 1. The CDR3 coding sequence is TGCGCCAGCAGTCAGGGGGCTGGAAACACCATATATTTT. As protein: CASSQGAGNTIYF.

The chain joins TRBV27 to TRBJ1-2, with D possibly TRBD1 on 5 matching bases. V was shortened by 2 bases and J by 4 bases, with 8 bases between the two germline ends. The CDR3 covers 13 residues. Germline V CDR1 and CDR2: MNHEY, SMNVEV (reference sequence). The CDR3 loop reads CASSLGAGYGYTF. In DNA, the CDR3 is TGTGCCAGCAGTTTAGGGGCAGGCTATGGCTACACCTTC.

This rearrangement joins TRBV27 to TRBJ2-2; 8 bases line up with TRBD2. Unmatched junction bases numbered 4, after V lost 5 bases and J lost 2 bases. The CDR3 length is 15 residues. CDR1 is MNHEY and CDR2 is SMNVEV in the germline V gene (reference sequence). CDR3 DNA: TGTGCCAGCAGTAAGGCGGGGGGAAACACCGGGGAGCTGTTTTTT. As protein: CASSKAGGNTGELFF.

In its sample, this clone was seen once. The V and J genes are TRBV10-1 and TRBJ1-4; D unresolved. The CDR3 runs to 13 residues. Deletions cut 4 bases from V and 7 bases from J, with 10 bases between. Per germline, CDR1 WNHNN and CDR2 SYGVQD (reference sequence). DNA for the CDR3: TGCGCCAGCAGTGCCGGGTTTGGTGAAAAACTGTTTTTT. Amino acid sequence: CASSAGFGEKLFF.

The chain is built from TRBV6-4 and TRBJ2-3, with 9 bases lining up with TRBD2. Unmatched junction bases numbered 9, after V lost 8 bases and J lost 3 bases. CDR3 size: 15 residues. Germline CDR1 is MRHNA and CDR2 is SNTAGT. The CDR3 spells CASAPTSGGTDTQYF. The DNA for the CDR3 is TGTGCCAGCGCCCCGACTAGCGGAGGAACAGATACGCAGTATTTT.

The rearrangement uses TRBV27 and TRBJ1-5, with a weak D call TRBD1 (5 bases). The CDR3 consists of 18 residues. CDR1 is MNHEY, CDR2 SMNVEV, per germline (reference sequence). V lost 5 bases, J lost 2 bases, and 22 bases lay in between. This CDR3 reads CASSSAGLVGAGNQPQHF. DNA of the CDR3: TGTGCCAGCAGTAGTGCTGGGTTGGTAGGGGCTGGCAATCAGCCCCAGCATTTT.

The CDR3 sequence is CASSSRFSYNSPLHF. The CDR3 nucleotides read TGTGCCAGCAGCTCCCGGTTCTCCTATAATTCACCCCTCCACTTT. This rearrangement joins TRBV7-2 to TRBJ1-6; D is unclear. The CDR3 is 15 residues long. Looked up from germline, CDR1 is SGHTA and CDR2 is FQGNSA. V gave up 4 bases and J gave up 0 bases, with 7 bases separating them.

The chain uses TRBV19 and TRBJ2-1; D gene uncertain. This CDR3 is 15 amino acids long. Germline-derived CDR1 and CDR2 are LNHDA and SQIVND (reference sequence). V shed 1 base and J shed 4 bases, with 11 bases lying between them. CDR3 sequence reads: CASSIVSTRYNEQFF. The CDR3 DNA sequence: TGTGCCAGTAGTATAGTGTCAACAAGATACAATGAGCAGTTCTTC.

The CDR3 sequence: CASTPGGELNEKLFF. The CDR3 DNA sequence: TGTGCCAGCACTCCTGGGGGGGAGCTTAATGAAAAACTGTTTTTT. This chain joins TRBV9 and TRBJ1-4, with a weak D call TRBD1 (5 bases). CDR1 and CDR2 (germline): SGDLS, YYNGEE. The CDR3 is 15 residues long. Trimming shortened V by 6 bases and J by 4 bases, and 16 bases separated the two germline ends.